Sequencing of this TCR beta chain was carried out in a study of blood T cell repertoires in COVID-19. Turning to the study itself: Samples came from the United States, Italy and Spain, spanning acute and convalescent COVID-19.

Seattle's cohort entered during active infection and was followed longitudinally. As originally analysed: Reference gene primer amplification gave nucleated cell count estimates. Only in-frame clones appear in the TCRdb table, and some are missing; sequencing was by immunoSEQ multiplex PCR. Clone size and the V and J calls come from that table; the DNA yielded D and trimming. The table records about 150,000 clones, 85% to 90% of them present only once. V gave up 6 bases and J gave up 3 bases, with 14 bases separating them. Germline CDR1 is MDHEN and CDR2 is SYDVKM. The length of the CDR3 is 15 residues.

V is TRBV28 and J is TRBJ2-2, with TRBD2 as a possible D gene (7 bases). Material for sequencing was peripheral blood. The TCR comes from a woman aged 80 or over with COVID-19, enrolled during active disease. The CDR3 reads CASSVGGAHTGELFF. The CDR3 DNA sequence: TGTGCCAGCAGCGTGGGGGGGGCGCACACCGGGGAGCTGTTTTTT.